The next 19 T cell receptor beta chains were all read from a single sample in a study of cytomegalovirus exposure and HLA in healthy donors. Assay: immunoSEQ multiplex PCR; the TCRdb copy retains only in-frame clones and omits some. This table holds 150,000 to 200,000 clones, roughly 86% found once. Specimen: PBMCs. Every receptor here comes from a man aged 18 to 30 in good health and CMV-seropositive.

The chain couples TRBV7-2 to TRBJ1-4; D is possibly TRBD1 (6 bases). Germline lookup yields CDR1 SGHTA and CDR2 FQGNSA. The length of the CDR3 is 14 residues. V was cut by 5 bases and J by 5 bases, with 12 bases left in between. CDR3 sequence reads: CASSPDRANEKLFF. CDR3 bases: TGTGCCAGCAGCCCGGACAGAGCAAATGAAAAACTGTTTTTT.

This sequence joins TRBV2 and TRBJ1-5, with D uncertain. V lost 6 bases and J lost 6, with 15 bases in between. CDR1 and CDR2 (germline): SNHLY, FYNNEI. CDR3 length equals 14 residues. The CDR3, as DNA: TGTGCCAGCAGAGTAGGAGGGTTTCCTCAGCCCCAGCATTTT. It encodes CASRVGGFPQPQHF.

The chain is built from TRBV5-4 and TRBJ2-2, with 11 nucleotides matching TRBD2. Per the germline V gene, CDR1 is SGHNT and CDR2 is YYREEE (reference sequence). The CDR3 length is 19 residues. J lost 4 bases, V lost 4 bases, and 15 bases had no gene match. The CDR3 spells CASSLTILTSGEPTGELFF. The CDR3 nucleotides are TGTGCCAGCAGCCTTACGATCCTGACTAGCGGGGAACCCACCGGGGAGCTGTTTTTT.

The rearrangement uses TRBV7-9 and TRBJ2-2; the D gene is possibly TRBD1 (6 bases). CDR1 is SEHNR and CDR2 is FQNEAQ in the germline V gene (reference sequence). There are 17 residues in the CDR3. Trimming removed 5 bases from V and 0 bases from J, with 16 bases in between. The CDR3 spells CASSKTYAGANTGELFF. The CDR3 DNA reads as TGTGCCAGCAGCAAAACATATGCAGGGGCGAACACCGGGGAGCTGTTTTTT.

The V and J genes are TRBV28 and TRBJ2-7; 9 bases line up with TRBD1. V was clipped by 3 bases and J by 4 bases; unmatched bases: 16. Germline assignment: CDR1 MDHEN and CDR2 SYDVKM. The CDR3 totals 18 residues. The CDR3 DNA reads TGTGCCAGCAGTTTTAATTTCCGTTACCTTGACAGGGGGTACGAGCAGTACTTC. It encodes CASSFNFRYLDRGYEQYF.

V and J are TRBV20-1 and TRBJ2-7, with unresolved D. Trimming removed 0 bases at V and 5 bases at J, with 5 bases between. Germline lookup yields CDR1 DFQATT and CDR2 SNEGSKA (reference sequence). This CDR3 is 11 amino acids long. CDR3 amino acids: CSARDQNEQYF. The CDR3 region has the DNA TGCAGTGCTAGAGATCAGAACGAGCAGTACTTC.

V gene TRBV6-1 combines with J gene TRBJ1-5; D call uncertain. Germline CDR1 reads MNHNS; CDR2 reads SASEGT. Trimming took off 6 bases at V and 6 bases at J, with 12 bases between the two ends. CDR3 length: 13 residues. CDR3 protein: CASRTEHTQPQHF. The CDR3 DNA is TGTGCCAGCAGAACAGAGCACACTCAGCCCCAGCATTTT.

The V and J genes are TRBV5-4 and TRBJ1-2, with a tentative D call TRBD1 (6 bases). Germline loops: CDR1 SGHNT, CDR2 YYREEE (reference sequence). V was cut by 5 bases and J by 8 bases, with 13 bases left in between. The CDR3 totals 12 residues. The CDR3 is CASRLGGVGYTF. In DNA form, the CDR3 reads TGTGCCAGCAGGTTAGGGGGGGTCGGCTACACCTTC.

This chain joins TRBV28 and TRBJ2-7, with no clear D. Trimming stripped 3 bases from V and 2 bases from J, with 11 bases between. The CDR3 covers 14 residues. Germline CDR1 reads MDHEN; CDR2 reads SYDVKM. CDR3 residues: CASSFGRGPYEQYF. CDR3 nucleotide sequence: TGTGCCAGCAGTTTTGGGCGTGGGCCCTACGAGCAGTACTTC.

The rearrangement links TRBV9 to TRBJ2-3; TRBD2 matches 10 bases. The trim removed 5 bases at V and 9 bases at J, leaving 9 bases unmatched. CDR1 is SGDLS and CDR2 is YYNGEE in the germline V gene. The CDR3 is 14 amino acids. CDR3 DNA sequence: TGTGCCAGCAGGCCGGGACTAGCGCACCAAACGCAGTATTTT. Its translation is CASRPGLAHQTQYF.

The chain has TRBV7-2 and TRBJ2-7; D gene uncertain. V dropped 1 base and J dropped 6 bases, with 4 bases sitting between them. Germline-derived CDR1 and CDR2 are SGHTA and FQGNSA. The CDR3 totals 11 residues. This CDR3 is CASSLGAEQYF. Here the CDR3 DNA reads TGTGCCAGCAGCTTAGGGGCCGAGCAGTACTTC.

This clone was recorded a few times. This rearrangement joins TRBV7-9 to TRBJ2-7; TRBD1 aligns across 9 bases. J was trimmed by 2 bases and V by 5 bases; bases with no gene match: 4. This CDR3 contains 14 residues. Germline CDR1 reads SEHNR; CDR2 reads FQNEAQ (reference sequence). The CDR3 protein is CASSPDRGTYEQYF. CDR3 coding DNA: TGTGCCAGCAGCCCGGACAGGGGAACCTACGAGCAGTACTTC.

The CDR3 spells CASSLGTSYEQYF. The CDR3 region has the DNA TGTGCCAGCAGTTTAGGGACTAGCTACGAGCAGTACTTC. V and J are TRBV27 and TRBJ2-7; 8 bases agree with TRBD2. The germline gives CDR1 MNHEY, CDR2 SMNVEV (reference sequence). V lost 2 bases to trimming and J lost 3 bases; unmatched junction nucleotides: 0. This CDR3 region has 13 residues.

This rearrangement joins TRBV9 to TRBJ1-1; 9 positions match TRBD1. J was trimmed by 4 bases and V by 4 bases; bases with no gene match: 8. The CDR3 length is 15 residues. Germline V CDR1 and CDR2: SGDLS, YYNGEE. The CDR3 here is CASSPATGGSTEAFF. As DNA, the CDR3 is TGTGCCAGCAGCCCGGCGACAGGGGGGAGCACTGAAGCTTTCTTT.

This chain uses TRBV19 with TRBJ1-5; 7 nucleotides line up with TRBD1. Germline assignment: CDR1 LNHDA and CDR2 SQIVND (reference sequence). V dropped 9 bases and J dropped 4; count of bases not matched to a gene: 12. This CDR3 is 15 amino acids long. The CDR3 here is CASKQGTTLNQPQHF. CDR3 DNA sequence: TGTGCCAGCAAACAGGGGACCACCCTTAATCAGCCCCAGCATTTT.

The chain combines TRBV19 with TRBJ1-2, with D perhaps matching TRBD1 (5 bases). CDR3 length: 16 amino acids. Germline lookup yields CDR1 LNHDA and CDR2 SQIVND (reference sequence). Trimming removed 5 bases from V and 4 bases from J, with 20 bases in between. CDR3 DNA: TGTGCCAGTAGTGGGGGGAGAGGGGCCACCATCTATGGCTACACCTTC. Its translation is CASSGGRGATIYGYTF.

Here the CDR3 reads CAWSRSNRQPQHF. CDR3 DNA: TGTGCCTGGAGTAGGAGTAATAGACAGCCCCAGCATTTT. V usage is TRBV30 and J usage is TRBJ1-5; unclear D gene. The ends were cut back, 2 bases at V and 7 bases at J, with 12 bases in the middle. This CDR3 spans 13 amino acids. The germline CDR1 and CDR2 sequences are GTSNPN and SVGIG (reference sequence).

V is TRBV7-6 and J is TRBJ2-1; possible D gene TRBD2, 5 bases. The V gene's germline CDR1 is SGHVS and CDR2 FNYEAQ. This CDR3 is 13 amino acids long. Deletions cut 5 bases from V and 4 bases from J, with 9 bases between. In DNA form, the CDR3 reads TGTGCCAGCAGCCCCCCGGGGTACAATGAGCAGTTCTTC. Residues: CASSPPGYNEQFF.

The rearrangement joins TRBV19 to TRBJ2-7; 10 nucleotides align to TRBD2. Germline assignment: CDR1 LNHDA and CDR2 SQIVND (reference sequence). This CDR3 contains 15 residues. The V gene end was trimmed by 1 base and the J gene end by 3 bases; junction bases not matched to a gene: 3. This CDR3 is CASSIVASGSYEQYF. CDR3 DNA: TGTGCCAGTAGTATAGTGGCTAGCGGGAGCTACGAGCAGTACTTC.